This T cell receptor (beta chain) was captured by sequencing in a study of response to subunit inactivated influenza vaccine. TCRdb called the RT-PCR reads again in MiXCR, with one record for every CDR3 protein. The sample has about 520,000 distinct CDR3 sequences, about 25% seen once; the top ten hold 1.5% to 2%. Germline-derived CDR1 and CDR2 are MNHNS and SASEGT. The V gene end was trimmed by 8 bases and the J gene end by 0 bases; junction bases not matched to a gene: 20. This CDR3 is 19 amino acids long. The sequencing used CD4+ T cells sorted from PBMCs, collected 5 to 6 days after vaccination. The chain has TRBV6-1 and TRBJ2-7, with 9 bases that match TRBD2. The sequence came from a man aged 45 to 65 who received an inactivated influenza vaccine. In nucleotides, the CDR3 is TGTGCCAGCCGTAGAAGGGCTAGCGGGATATGGGAAAGCTCCTACGAGCAGTACTTC. Translating gives CASRRRASGIWESSYEQYF.